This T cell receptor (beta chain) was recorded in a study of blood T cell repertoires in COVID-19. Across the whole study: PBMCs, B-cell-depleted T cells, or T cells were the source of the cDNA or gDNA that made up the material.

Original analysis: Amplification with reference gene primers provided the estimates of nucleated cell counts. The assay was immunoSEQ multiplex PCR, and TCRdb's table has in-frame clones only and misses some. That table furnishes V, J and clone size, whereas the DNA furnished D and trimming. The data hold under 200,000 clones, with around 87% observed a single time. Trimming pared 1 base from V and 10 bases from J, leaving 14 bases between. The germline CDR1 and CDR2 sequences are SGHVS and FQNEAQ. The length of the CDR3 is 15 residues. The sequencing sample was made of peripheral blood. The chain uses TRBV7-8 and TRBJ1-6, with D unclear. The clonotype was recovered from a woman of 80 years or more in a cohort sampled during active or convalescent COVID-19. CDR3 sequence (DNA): TGTGCCAGCAGCTTAGACGTCTCCCCGCGCTCACCCCTCCACTTT. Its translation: CASSLDVSPRSPLHF.